A selection of T cell receptor beta chains follows, all from one sample in a study of blood T cell repertoires in COVID-19. Measured with immunoSEQ multiplex PCR; TCRdb has only the in-frame clones, and not every one. The table records roughly 41,000 clones, about 88% of them present only once. Sequences were obtained from PBMCs or T cells enriched from blood (not recorded which). Receptors originate from a woman in her forties or fifties who had recovered from COVID-19. CDR3s leave out the opening cysteine and the closing phenylalanine or tryptophan. Fields, in order: J gene, V gene, CDR3 protein.

TRBJ1-5	TRBV6-2/TRBV6-3	ASSSPGGGNQPQH
TRBJ2-3	TRBV3-1/TRBV3-2	ASSQLRRRDTQY
TRBJ1-3	TRBV7-9	ASSLGTGGSGNTIY
TRBJ2-3	TRBV6-4	ASSARGGASTDTQY
TRBJ2-2	TRBV5-1	ASSFTARALGELF
TRBJ1-1	TRBV6-5	ASSYERGDTEAF
TRBJ2-3	TRBV5-4	ASSPPTSLDTQY
TRBJ2-7	TRBV2	ASKLSLSYEQY
TRBJ1-5	TRBV7-9	ASSLAGGGGQPQH
TRBJ2-7	TRBV18	ASSPRAGRGTYEQY
TRBJ2-7	TRBV7-2	ASSLAWGGLVY
TRBJ1-4	TRBV2	ASSVGSNPTNEKLF
TRBJ2-7	TRBV11-3	ASSPGGAVWEQY
TRBJ2-1	TRBV11-3	ASSSSGTTYNEQF
TRBJ1-3	TRBV6-2/TRBV6-3	ASSIGQVSGNTIY
TRBJ2-1	TRBV28	ASSTDNRGSAYNEQF
TRBJ2-7	TRBV29-1	SGGTGGGREQY
TRBJ2-1	TRBV28	ASSTSTSIYNEQF
TRBJ1-1	TRBV19	ASSSRRESTEAF
TRBJ1-2	TRBV12-3/TRBV12-4	ASTRGDYGYT
TRBJ2-1	TRBV28	ASTSGTWDNEQF
TRBJ2-6	TRBV19	ASIHRDRDVSGANVLT
TRBJ2-5	TRBV18	ASSPVVAGAAGETQY
TRBJ1-6	TRBV3-1/TRBV3-2	ASSQVPGTGVSPLH
TRBJ1-1	TRBV10-3	AISESVKVAGTEAF
TRBJ2-2	TRBV5-1	ASSLDVRVTFGELF
TRBJ2-7	TRBV28	ASSRERRLEQY
TRBJ1-5	TRBV7-2	ASSTGQGNQPQH
TRBJ1-6	TRBV2	ASIRTENSPLH